These 20 T cell receptor beta chains were sequenced from one sample in a study of blood T cells in healthy people across ages. A second roughly 7 to 11 cycle PCR used barcoded and J-beta primers. TCRdb reanalysed the 5' RACE reads using MiXCR and keeps one entry per CDR3 protein. The profile shows about 560,000 distinct CDR3 sequences, about 26% of them singletons. The sample was also reused in another study, on T cells of mothers and their children.

Material for sequencing was blood. The source of these receptors is a boy aged 2 to 10 in good health.

This clonotype was counted at least ten times. The chain employs TRBV5-1 and TRBJ1-4, with D perhaps TRBD1 (5 bases). This CDR3 comprises 13 residues. V was pared by 4 bases and J by 9 bases, with 13 bases between. Germline CDR1 reads SGHRS; CDR2 reads YFSETQ. The CDR3 DNA follows: TGCGCCAGCAGCCAGGATGGGGGGAAAAAACTGTTTTTT. Amino acid sequence: CASSQDGGKKLFF.

This clonotype was seen more than once but under ten times. CDR3 sequence: CASTPMRLAADTQYF. In nucleotides, the CDR3 is TGCGCCAGCACACCTATGCGACTAGCTGCAGATACGCAGTATTTT. This chain connects TRBV5-1 to TRBJ2-3; 7 nucleotides line up with TRBD2. This CDR3 region has 15 residues. The J segment lost 4 bases and the V segment lost 6 bases, leaving 11 bases of the junction unmatched. The germline V gene encodes CDR1 SGHRS and CDR2 YFSETQ.

CDR3: CASSRTGYVENTEAFF. The CDR3 nucleotides read TGTGCCAGCAGCCGGACAGGGTACGTGGAAAACACTGAAGCTTTCTTT. The chain combines TRBV12-3 or TRBV12-4 with TRBJ1-1, with 8 bases identical to TRBD1. V was clipped by 6 bases and J by 2 bases; unmatched bases: 11. The CDR3 is made up of 16 amino acids.

V and J are TRBV7-2 and TRBJ2-1, with 10 bases lining up with TRBD2. With 5 bases clipped from V and 8 bases from J, the junction kept 9 bases outside the gene matches. CDR3 length equals 15 residues. CDR1 is SGHTA, CDR2 FQGNSA, per germline. This CDR3 reads CASSLRAGGVDEQFF. CDR3 nucleotide sequence: TGTGCCAGCAGCCTACGAGCGGGGGGGGTCGATGAGCAGTTCTTC.

This clonotype has more than one count but fewer than ten. The rearrangement links TRBV7-9 to TRBJ1-1, with D uncertain. The germline V and J ends were trimmed by 0 bases and 7 bases, with 6 bases remaining between them. Germline CDR1 reads SEHNR; CDR2 reads FQNEAQ (reference sequence). The CDR3 is 12 amino acids. In DNA, the CDR3 is TGTGCCAGCAGCTTAGCTTCCGATGAAGCTTTCTTT. This codes for CASSLASDEAFF.

The CDR3 DNA reads as TGTGCCTGGAGTCCAGGGACAGAGAACACTGAAGCTTTCTTT. This encodes CAWSPGTENTEAFF. The chain has TRBV30 and TRBJ1-1, with 7 bases aligning to TRBD1. The junction had 4 bases not matched to a gene; V was cut back by 2 bases and J by 1 base. Germline V gene data show CDR1 as GTSNPN and CDR2 as SVGIG (reference sequence). The CDR3 runs 14 residues.

In this sample, this clonotype turned up a few times. V gene TRBV18 combines with J gene TRBJ2-5; TRBD2 might be the D (6 bases). The germline CDR1 and CDR2 sequences are KGHSH and LQKENI. The CDR3 runs 15 residues. Trimming pared 2 bases from V and 2 bases from J, leaving 12 bases between. The CDR3 region is CASSPGEVPQETQYF. CDR3 bases: TGTGCCAGCTCACCAGGGGAGGTGCCTCAAGAGACCCAGTACTTC.

The V and J genes are TRBV5-1 and TRBJ1-2; 8 bases line up with TRBD1. The CDR3 consists of 13 residues. The junction had 3 bases not matched to a gene; V was cut back by 0 bases and J by 8 bases. Germline V gives CDR1 SGHRS, CDR2 YFSETQ. The CDR3 here is CASSLVRGHGYTF. DNA for the CDR3: TGCGCCAGCAGCTTGGTCAGGGGGCACGGCTACACCTTC.

V gene TRBV15 combines with J gene TRBJ2-1; 14 bases are a match to TRBD2. V lost 5 bases and J lost 7; bases outside the gene matches: 7. CDR3 length: 16 amino acids. Germline loops: CDR1 LNHNV, CDR2 YYDKDF (reference sequence). As DNA, the CDR3 is TGTGCCACCAGCCGCCAGGGACTAGCGGGGGAGAATGAGCAGTTCTTC. The encoded protein is CATSRQGLAGENEQFF. The complete variable domain, with remaining parts taken from reference TRBV15 and TRBJ2-1, reads DAMVIQNPRYQVTQFGKPVTLSCSQTLNHNVMYWYQQKSSQAPKLLFHYYDKDFNNEADTPDNFQSRRPNTSFCFLDIRSPGLGDTAMYLCATSRQGLAGENEQFFGPGTRLTVL.

The J gene is TRBJ2-7, the V gene TRBV7-9; the D gene is possibly TRBD1 (5 bases). Trimming shortened V by 3 bases and J by 2 bases, and 11 bases separated the two germline ends. Germline lookup yields CDR1 SEHNR and CDR2 FQNEAQ (reference sequence). CDR3 length equals 14 residues. This CDR3 reads CASSFFGHPYEQYF. Here the CDR3 DNA reads TGTGCCAGCAGCTTTTTCGGACATCCCTACGAGCAGTACTTC.

Concerning this clonotype itself: Just one base apart from a much larger clone, this may be a read error. The genes are TRBV5-1 and TRBJ2-5; 9 bases map to TRBD2. The J call could be wrong; TRBJ2-1 is a better fit for the DNA end. CDR3 length equals 16 residues. The germline CDR1 and CDR2 sequences are SGHRS and YFSETQ. The CDR3 protein is CASSLGASGTGEEQFF. The CDR3 DNA follows: TGCGCCAGCAGCTTGGGGGCTAGCGGGACCGGAGAGGAGCAGTTCTTC.

This chain joins TRBV6-1 and TRBJ2-7; TRBD1 matches 9 bases. V was clipped by 5 bases and J by 4 bases; unmatched bases: 12. CDR1 and CDR2 from the germline V gene are MNHNS and SASEGT. The CDR3 has 16 amino acids. CDR3 DNA: TGTGCCAGCAGTAAAGGGACAGGGCGAGGGGTTTACGAGCAGTACTTC. Translation: CASSKGTGRGVYEQYF.

This clonotype came up a few times. The chain has TRBV4-1 and TRBJ2-4; no clear D gene. The CDR3 length is 16 residues. V lost 4 bases to trimming and J lost 3 bases, with 16 bases between them. From germline, CDR1 is MGHRA and CDR2 YSYEKL. The CDR3 loop reads CASSLTGLIGKNIQYF. The CDR3, as DNA: TGCGCCAGCAGCCTGACTGGGTTGATTGGCAAAAACATTCAGTACTTC.

The rearrangement links TRBV20-1 to TRBJ2-3; D is uncertain. The CDR3 sequence is 14 residues long. The ends were cut back, 0 bases at V and 1 base at J, with 8 bases in the middle. Germline V gene data show CDR1 as DFQATT and CDR2 as SNEGSKA (reference sequence). The CDR3 DNA is TGCAGTGCTAGAGATGGCCGGGGCACAGATACGCAGTATTTT. Translation gives CSARDGRGTDTQYF.

This clonotype was counted a few times. The rearrangement joins TRBV30 to TRBJ1-4; 8 nucleotides align to TRBD1. Germline CDR1 is GTSNPN and CDR2 is SVGIG (reference sequence). This CDR3 region has 15 residues. Trimming took 3 bases from V and 2 from J; bases not matched to a gene: 5. As DNA, the CDR3 is TGTGCCTGGAGAAGCAGGGGGCTGACTAATGAAAAACTGTTTTTT. It yields the protein CAWRSRGLTNEKLFF.

This clonotype was observed a few times. The chain links TRBV7-9 to TRBJ1-5; possibly TRBD1 for D (6 bases). V was clipped by 5 bases and J by 6 bases, with 17 bases between them. Germline lookup yields CDR1 SEHNR and CDR2 FQNEAQ (reference sequence). This CDR3 is built from 15 residues. CDR3: CASSPGHRGGQPQHF. CDR3 coding DNA: TGTGCCAGCAGCCCGGGACACCGAGGGGGTCAGCCCCAGCATTTT. The variable domain in full, completed from reference TRBV7-9 and TRBJ1-5, reads DTGVSQNPRHKITKRGQNVTFRCDPISEHNRLYWYRQTLGQGPEFLTYFQNEAQLEKSRLLSDRFSAERPKGSFSTLEIQRTEQGDSAMYLCASSPGHRGGQPQHFGDGTRLSIL.

The V and J genes are TRBV7-9 and TRBJ2-4; D is undetermined. Germline assignment: CDR1 SEHNR and CDR2 FQNEAQ (reference sequence). V was trimmed by 7 bases and J by 6 bases, leaving 16 bases between them. The CDR3 covers 14 residues. This chain's CDR3 is CASNFDSGPNIQYF. In nucleotides, the CDR3 is TGTGCCAGCAACTTCGATTCAGGACCAAACATTCAGTACTTC.

The chain couples TRBV3-1 to TRBJ2-1; D may be TRBD1 or TRBD2 (6 bases each). Trimming took 6 bases from V and 10 from J, leaving 13 bases between them. The germline V gene has CDR1 LGHDT and CDR2 YNNKEL (reference sequence). The CDR3 is made up of 12 amino acids. This chain's CDR3 is CASRQTGAEQFF. In DNA form, the CDR3 reads TGTGCCAGCAGACAAACGGGGGCAGAGCAGTTCTTC.

The chain couples TRBV14 to TRBJ2-1, with D perhaps matching TRBD1 (6 bases). Trimming pared 3 bases from V and 0 bases from J, leaving 9 bases between. Per the germline V gene, CDR1 is SGHDN and CDR2 is FVKESK. The CDR3 consists of 15 residues. CDR3 region: CASSQGQSSYNEQFF. CDR3 nucleotide sequence: TGTGCCAGCAGCCAGGGACAATCCTCCTACAATGAGCAGTTCTTC.

This clonotype has only a few counts. The chain links TRBV29-1 to TRBJ2-5; 7 bases map to TRBD2. V was pared by 2 bases and J by 2 bases, with 8 bases of the junction left unmatched. The CDR3 consists of 15 residues. Germline CDR1 and CDR2: SQVTM and ANQGSEA. Here the CDR3 DNA reads TGCAGCGTTGAAAGGGGACTAAGTGCTCAAGAGACCCAGTACTTC. Translating gives CSVERGLSAQETQYF.